The clone carrying this T cell receptor beta chain was picked up a small number of times. Its antigen is unknown. Sorting isolated naive CD8 T cells as CD8+CD4-CCR7+CD45RA+ events. As previously described, bulk TCR libraries were made using listed TCR primers. From the PCR reads, TCRdb called clonotypes with MiXCR, one entry per CDR3 protein. The table shows a few hundred thousand distinct CDR3 sequences, with about 23% occurring only once. The ends were cut back, 2 bases at V and 0 bases at J, with 14 bases in the middle. Looked up from germline, CDR1 is MNHEY and CDR2 is SVGAGI. The CDR3 runs to 16 residues. The sample originates from a study of molecular identifiers for immune sequencing clone quantification. Study conclusions and caveats: Detecting spiked Jurkat TCR RNA from one cell among around 930,000 naive cells was reportedly possible. Beyond 20 RNA copies, clones held over 99% of effector molecules, compared with under 1% in naive cells.

The rearrangement links TRBV6-5 to TRBJ2-7; D is perhaps TRBD2 (7 bases). Specimen: naive CD8+ T cells from blood, with Jurkat cell RNA spiked in. Specified subset: FACS-sorted CD8+CD4-CCR7+CD45RA+ naive T cells. The TCR sequence derives from a human donor in good health. Some libraries in this study had Jurkat cell RNA spiked in. In DNA form, the CDR3 reads TGTGCCAGCAGTTACGGGGGGGGGGGCAGCTCCTACGAGCAGTACTTC. Amino acid sequence: CASSYGGGGSSYEQYF.